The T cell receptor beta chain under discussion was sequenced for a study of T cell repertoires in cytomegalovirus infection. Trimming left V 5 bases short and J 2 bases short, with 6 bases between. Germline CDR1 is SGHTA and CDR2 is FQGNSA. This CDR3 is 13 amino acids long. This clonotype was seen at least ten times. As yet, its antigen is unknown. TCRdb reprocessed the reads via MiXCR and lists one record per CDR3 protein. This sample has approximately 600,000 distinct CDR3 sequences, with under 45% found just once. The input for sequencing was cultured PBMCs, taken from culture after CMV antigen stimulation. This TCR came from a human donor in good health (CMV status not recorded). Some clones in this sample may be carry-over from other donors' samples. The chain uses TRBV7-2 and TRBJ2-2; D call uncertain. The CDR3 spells CASSQTNTGELFF. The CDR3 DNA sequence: TGTGCCAGCAGCCAAACTAACACCGGGGAGCTGTTTTTT.